Each of the 32 T cell receptor beta chains below was sequenced from the same sample in a study of blood T cells in healthy people across ages (dated by TCRdb to between 2015 and 2016). Receptor amplification or capture employed 5' RACE. Sequenced on an Illumina HiSeq 2500. A second roughly 6 to 12 cycle PCR used a sample-barcoded 5' primer and a J-beta primer mix. TCRdb reprocessed the public reads (quality trimming at Q25 with fastp, clone calling with MiXCR) and kept in-frame beta chains. Each CDR3 protein gets just one entry, which takes the most common genes and DNA from the rows behind it. For this sample there are roughly 410,000 distinct CDR3 sequences; approximately 51% appear just once. The ten largest make up 45% to 60% of the sample. Material for sequencing was blood. The receptors derive from a man between 60 and 75 years old in good health.

The chain couples TRBV28 to TRBJ1-1; D is undetermined. Germline V gives CDR1 MDHEN, CDR2 SYDVKM. V lost 4 bases to trimming and J lost 6 bases, with 18 bases between them. The CDR3 is 15 residues long. CDR3 DNA sequence: TGTGCCAGCAGTTCTCTCGGGTCTCTTGGGGCTGAAGCTTTCTTT. Amino acids: CASSSLGSLGAEAFF.

CDR3 in amino acids: CASSLYLSGGASTDTQYF. In DNA form, the CDR3 reads TGCGCCAGCAGCTTGTATTTATCGGGGGGGGCTAGCACAGATACGCAGTATTTT. The rearrangement joins TRBV5-1 to TRBJ2-3; TRBD2 matches at 8 bases. CDR1 and CDR2 (germline): SGHRS, YFSETQ. The V and J ends lost 1 base and 0 bases, in that order; junction bases with no gene match: 10. This CDR3 has 18 amino acids.

In this sample, this clonotype turned up many times. The rearrangement uses TRBV11-2 and TRBJ2-1; D not certain. The CDR3 consists of 13 residues. Germline assignment: CDR1 SGHAT and CDR2 FQNNGV. The V and J ends lost 1 base and 6 bases respectively, with 7 bases between them. Here the CDR3 reads CASSLGFANEQFF. As DNA, the CDR3 is TGTGCCAGCAGCTTAGGCTTCGCCAATGAGCAGTTCTTC.

This clonotype turned up a few times. This chain connects TRBV7-2 to TRBJ2-1; TRBD2 is a possible D gene (5 bases). Germline V gene lookup returns CDR1 SGHTA and CDR2 FQGNSA. The CDR3 is made up of 14 amino acids. V was shortened by 2 bases and J by 8 bases, with 13 bases between the two germline ends. CDR3 loop: CASSLTPGRDEQFF. The CDR3 region has the DNA TGTGCCAGCAGCTTAACTCCGGGAAGGGATGAGCAGTTCTTC.

This sequence joins TRBV20-1 and TRBJ2-1; D might be TRBD1 (6 bases). The CDR3 runs to 14 residues. The V gene's germline CDR1 is DFQATT and CDR2 SNEGSKA (reference sequence). Trimming took 5 bases from V and 0 from J, leaving 11 bases between them. CDR3 in amino acids: CSAPSTGSYNEQFF. The CDR3 bases are TGCAGTGCTCCTTCGACAGGCTCCTACAATGAGCAGTTCTTC.

Notes on this clonotype: Since a much larger clone is just one base distant, this may be a read error. The chain joins TRBV20-1 to TRBJ2-5; 8 bases are a match to TRBD1. The V gene's germline CDR1 is DFQATT and CDR2 SNEGSKA (reference sequence). V lost 5 bases, J lost 0 bases, and 11 bases stayed unmatched. CDR3 length: 16 residues. CDR3 amino acids: CSAPDRVNGYQETQYF. DNA for the CDR3: TGCAGTGCTCCGGACAGGGTAAATGGGTACCAAGAGACCCAGTACTTC.

The V gene is TRBV29-1, the J gene TRBJ2-5; D gene uncertain. Trimming left V 2 bases short and J 4 bases short, with 8 bases between. The length of the CDR3 is 12 residues. From germline, CDR1 is SQVTM and CDR2 ANQGSEA. The CDR3 is CSVERLGETQYF. The CDR3 DNA reads TGCAGCGTTGAAAGACTGGGAGAGACCCAGTACTTC.

There are a few counts of this clonotype. This chain links TRBV4-2 with TRBJ2-1; D is unresolved. Germline CDR1 and CDR2: LGHNA and YNFKEQ. The CDR3 is made up of 15 amino acids. Trimming took off 0 bases at V and 4 bases at J, with 10 bases between the two ends. The CDR3 loop is CASSQELAAYNEQFF. The CDR3 bases are TGTGCCAGCAGCCAAGAACTGGCGGCTTACAATGAGCAGTTCTTC.

The chain combines TRBV6-5 with TRBJ2-7, with TRBD2 as a possible D gene (6 bases). Germline V CDR1 and CDR2: MNHEY, SVGAGI. Trimming pared 2 bases from V and 1 base from J, leaving 12 bases between. CDR3 length equals 15 residues. CDR3 loop: CASSYTASASYEQYF. CDR3 in DNA: TGTGCCAGCAGTTACACGGCTAGCGCTTCCTACGAGCAGTACTTC.

This clonotype was seen a handful of times. This chain links TRBV7-6 with TRBJ2-3; 8 nucleotides align to TRBD1. This CDR3 spans 16 amino acids. V dropped 0 bases and J dropped 1; count of bases not matched to a gene: 3. Germline loops: CDR1 SGHVS, CDR2 FNYEAQ. The CDR3 bases are TGTGCCAGCAGCTTAGCGTTGGGACAGGGCACAGATACGCAGTATTTT. It is translated as CASSLALGQGTDTQYF.

The chain joins TRBV28 to TRBJ2-7; TRBD1 is a possible D gene (6 bases). Germline lookup yields CDR1 MDHEN and CDR2 SYDVKM. The CDR3 runs to 15 residues. V gave up 4 bases and J gave up 0 bases, with 13 bases separating them. For the CDR3, the DNA is TGTGCCAGCAGTTACAGACAGGTTCACTCCTACGAGCAGTACTTC. Protein: CASSYRQVHSYEQYF.

This rearrangement joins TRBV18 to TRBJ1-5; TRBD1 is a possible D gene (6 bases). CDR1 KGHSH and CDR2 LQKENI come from the germline V gene. Trimming cost V 6 bases and J 9 bases, with 15 bases left between them. There are 13 residues in the CDR3. In DNA, the CDR3 is TGTGCCAGCTCTCAAGACAGGACCGGGCCCCAGCATTTT. Its translation: CASSQDRTGPQHF.

In its sample, this clonotype was seen a few times. V usage is TRBV2 and J usage is TRBJ2-7, with D perhaps matching TRBD1 or TRBD2 (5 bases each). Per germline, CDR1 SNHLY and CDR2 FYNNEI. The CDR3 loop spans 12 amino acids. The ends were cut back, 4 bases at V and 2 bases at J, with 6 bases in the middle. The DNA for the CDR3 is TGTGCCAGCAGTGGGGGGACCTACGAGCAGTACTTC. It codes for CASSGGTYEQYF.

The rearrangement links TRBV28 to TRBJ2-1; the match to TRBD2 covers 8 bases. The V segment lost 3 bases and the J segment 1 base; nucleotides outside the gene matches: 2. The CDR3 has 15 amino acids. Per the germline V gene, CDR1 is MDHEN and CDR2 is SYDVKM. This chain's CDR3 is CASSFGGASYNEQFF. CDR3 coding DNA: TGTGCCAGCAGTTTCGGGGGGGCTTCCTACAATGAGCAGTTCTTC.

In this sample, this clonotype turned up many times. V usage is TRBV9 and J usage is TRBJ1-2; D is uncertain. The germline V gene has CDR1 SGDLS and CDR2 YYNGEE. V lost 3 bases, J lost 7 bases, and 13 bases lay in between. The length of the CDR3 is 13 residues. CDR3 amino acids: CASSANQALGYTF. The CDR3 DNA is TGTGCCAGCAGCGCCAATCAGGCTCTTGGCTACACCTTC.

This chain links TRBV10-3 with TRBJ2-5, with D unresolved. Germline loops: CDR1 ENHRY, CDR2 SYGVKD. The CDR3 is made up of 13 amino acids. Trimming removed 4 bases at V and 2 bases at J, with 8 bases between. The chain's CDR3 is CAISVGRQETQYF. The CDR3 bases are TGTGCCATCAGTGTTGGCAGGCAAGAGACCCAGTACTTC.

The chain joins TRBV6-1 to TRBJ1-6; 7 positions match TRBD1. The CDR3 is 14 residues long. Trimming removed 4 bases from V and 6 bases from J; junction bases left unmatched: 3. Germline V CDR1 and CDR2: MNHNS, SASEGT. The CDR3 reads CASSATGSNSPLHF. CDR3 bases: TGTGCCAGCAGTGCGACAGGGTCTAATTCACCCCTCCACTTT.

This clonotype was found many times. The V call is TRBV29-1, the J call TRBJ2-4; D could derive from TRBD1 or TRBD2 (5 bases each). The CDR3 totals 13 residues. Germline-derived CDR1 and CDR2 are SQVTM and ANQGSEA. With 2 bases removed from V and 7 bases from J, the gap between germline ends came to 12 bases. The CDR3 DNA follows: TGCAGCGTTGAATACACCGGGGCGAACATTCAGTACTTC. It is translated as CSVEYTGANIQYF.

In DNA form, the CDR3 reads TGTGCCAGCAGTGTTGGGACTAGATTCAATGAGCAGTTCTTC. The encoded protein is CASSVGTRFNEQFF. The chain couples TRBV6-1 to TRBJ2-1; 8 nucleotides line up with TRBD2. The CDR3 loop spans 14 amino acids. J was trimmed by 6 bases and V by 4 bases; bases with no gene match: 5. The germline V gene encodes CDR1 MNHNS and CDR2 SASEGT.

The chain employs TRBV6-2 or TRBV6-3 and TRBJ2-4; D unresolved. The J call is uncertain, as TRBJ2-7 better fits the DNA end. Germline CDR1 is MNHEY and CDR2 is SVGEGT. The CDR3 contains 16 residues. For the CDR3, the DNA is TGTGCCAGCAGTTACTCCCGAGGCTGGTCGAACTACGAGCAGTACTTC. Translation gives CASSYSRGWSNYEQYF.

V is TRBV6-2 or TRBV6-3 and J is TRBJ2-3; D uncertain. V was cut by 0 bases and J by 0 bases, with 7 bases left in between. Germline CDR1 reads MNHEY; CDR2 reads SVGEGT. This CDR3 has 15 residues. CDR3 loop: CASSYSLGSTDTQYF. CDR3 bases: TGTGCCAGCAGTTACTCGTTGGGGAGCACAGATACGCAGTATTTT.

This chain uses TRBV20-1 with TRBJ1-2, with TRBD1 identical over 11 bases. CDR3 size: 12 residues. The germline V gene encodes CDR1 DFQATT and CDR2 SNEGSKA (reference sequence). Losses at the gene ends were 6 bases for V and 4 bases for J; bases not matched to a gene: 1. The CDR3 is CSAGTGGYGYTF. CDR3 nucleotide sequence: TGCAGTGCCGGGACAGGGGGCTATGGCTACACCTTC.

The chain has TRBV5-1 and TRBJ2-1, with D perhaps matching TRBD2 (5 bases). The CDR3 has 15 residues. V was clipped by 1 base and J by 8 bases, with 16 bases between them. Germline loops: CDR1 SGHRS, CDR2 YFSETQ. The CDR3 region has the DNA TGCGCCAGCAGCTTGTTACGAGGGCGAGGCGATGAGCAGTTCTTC. It specifies CASSLLRGRGDEQFF.

This sequence joins TRBV7-2 and TRBJ1-1; D unclear. V was trimmed by 2 bases and J by 7 bases, leaving 11 bases between them. Germline V CDR1 and CDR2: SGHTA, FQGNSA. The CDR3 has 13 residues. CDR3 protein: CASSLIQSSEAFF. In nucleotides, the CDR3 is TGTGCCAGCAGCTTAATACAGAGTAGTGAAGCTTTCTTT.

This clonotype came up a few times. The chain carries TRBV7-9 and TRBJ1-5, with unresolved D. Germline V gene lookup returns CDR1 SEHNR and CDR2 FQNEAQ (reference sequence). This CDR3 spans 12 amino acids. Trimming shortened V by 6 bases and J by 4 bases, and 7 bases separated the two germline ends. This CDR3 is CASSDTNQPQHF. The CDR3 nucleotides are TGTGCCAGCAGTGACACAAATCAGCCCCAGCATTTT. The whole variable domain, filled in from reference TRBV7-9 and TRBJ1-5, reads DTGVSQNPRHKITKRGQNVTFRCDPISEHNRLYWYRQTLGQGPEFLTYFQNEAQLEKSRLLSDRFSAERPKGSFSTLEIQRTEQGDSAMYLCASSDTNQPQHFGDGTRLSIL.

On this clonotype itself: A single base separates this from a much larger clone, so it may be a read error. The V gene is TRBV30, the J gene TRBJ2-7; no clear D gene. Per the germline V gene, CDR1 is GTSNPN and CDR2 is SVGIG (reference sequence). This CDR3 has 14 amino acids. V lost 3 bases to trimming and J lost 3 bases, with 15 bases between them. The CDR3, as DNA: TGTGCCTGGAGGTCATGCGGCAGGAGCTACGAGCAGTACTTC. It yields the protein CAWRSCGRSYEQYF.

The chain links TRBV20-1 to TRBJ2-5; TRBD2 aligns across 11 bases. The trim removed 7 bases at V and 2 bases at J, leaving 9 bases unmatched. The CDR3 sequence is 15 residues long. Germline lookup yields CDR1 DFQATT and CDR2 SNEGSKA (reference sequence). CDR3 DNA sequence: TGCAGTGTTGAGGGAAGACTAGCGGGACAAGAGACCCAGTACTTC. Residues: CSVEGRLAGQETQYF.

The V and J genes are TRBV5-1 and TRBJ1-2; D is uncertain. Deletions cut 0 bases from V and 8 bases from J, with 17 bases between. This CDR3 region has 15 residues. Germline CDR1 is SGHRS and CDR2 is YFSETQ. The CDR3: CASSLDLGAFRGYTF. CDR3 DNA sequence: TGCGCCAGCAGCTTGGATCTGGGCGCATTCCGGGGCTACACCTTC.

This sequence joins TRBV28 and TRBJ1-1, with D hard to call. The CDR3 loop spans 12 amino acids. Germline assignment: CDR1 MDHEN and CDR2 SYDVKM. V shed 6 bases and J shed 7 bases, with 12 bases lying between them. The CDR3 region has the DNA TGTGCCAGCAGAGGACCGGACCGTGAAGCTTTCTTT. It yields the protein CASRGPDREAFF.

V gene TRBV28 combines with J gene TRBJ2-7; 14 nucleotides agree with TRBD2. Germline CDR1 MDHEN, CDR2 SYDVKM. This CDR3 is 18 amino acids long. Trimming took 7 bases from V and 3 from J; bases not matched to a gene: 14. CDR3 in amino acids: CASTSPGTSGSANYEQYF. The CDR3 DNA sequence: TGTGCCAGCACCTCACCCGGGACTAGCGGGAGTGCCAACTACGAGCAGTACTTC.

V gene TRBV28 combines with J gene TRBJ2-5; 13 positions agree with TRBD2. The CDR3 consists of 19 residues. V shed 5 bases, J shed 5 bases, and the junction held 17 bases outside the gene matches. The germline CDR1 and CDR2 sequences are MDHEN and SYDVKM. The CDR3 loop is CASSMALVTSGRARETQYF. DNA for the CDR3: TGTGCCAGCAGTATGGCCCTAGTTACTAGCGGGAGGGCCAGGGAGACCCAGTACTTC.

This sequence joins TRBV29-1 and TRBJ2-1, with D perhaps TRBD2 (5 bases). Germline CDR1 and CDR2: SQVTM and ANQGSEA. Trimming pared 7 bases from V and 10 bases from J, leaving 14 bases between. The CDR3 is 11 amino acids. The CDR3 is CSAGGVDEQFF. The CDR3 DNA sequence: TGCAGCGCCGGAGGCGTGGACGAGCAGTTCTTC.